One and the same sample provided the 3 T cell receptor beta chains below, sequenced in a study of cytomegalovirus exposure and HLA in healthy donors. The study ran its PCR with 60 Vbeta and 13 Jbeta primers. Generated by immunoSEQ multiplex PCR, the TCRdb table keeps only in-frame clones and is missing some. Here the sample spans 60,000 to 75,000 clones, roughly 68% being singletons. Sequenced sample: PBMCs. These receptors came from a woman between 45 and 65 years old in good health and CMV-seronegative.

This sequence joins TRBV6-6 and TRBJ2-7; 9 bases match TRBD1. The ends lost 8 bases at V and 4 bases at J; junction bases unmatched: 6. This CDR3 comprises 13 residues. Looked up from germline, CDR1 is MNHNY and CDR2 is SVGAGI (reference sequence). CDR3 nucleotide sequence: TGTGCCAGCCGGACAGGGGCTCGGTACGAGCAGTACTTC. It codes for CASRTGARYEQYF.

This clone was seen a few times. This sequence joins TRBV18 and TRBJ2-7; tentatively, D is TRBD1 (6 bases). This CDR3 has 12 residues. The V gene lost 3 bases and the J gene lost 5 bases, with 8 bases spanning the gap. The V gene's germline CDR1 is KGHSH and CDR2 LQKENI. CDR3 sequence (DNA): TGTGCCAGCTCACCCTCAGGGGACGAGCAGTACTTC. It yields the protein CASSPSGDEQYF.

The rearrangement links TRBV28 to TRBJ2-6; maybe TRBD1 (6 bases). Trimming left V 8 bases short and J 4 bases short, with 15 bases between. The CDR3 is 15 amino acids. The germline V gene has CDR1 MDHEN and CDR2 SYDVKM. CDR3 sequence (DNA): TGTGCCAGCGAAAACAGGGTTTCGGGGGCCAACGTCCTGACTTTC. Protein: CASENRVSGANVLTF.